This T cell receptor beta chain was recorded in a study of T cells in Graves' hyperthyroidism and ophthalmopathy. On the study more broadly: Peripheral blood collection took place at initial diagnosis, before any treatment. General study results and limits: The authors' 13 V-J model separated ophthalmopathy from stable hyperthyroidism.

Many counts were recorded for this clonotype. Its antigen is currently unknown. Stable Graves' hyperthyroidism denoted no ophthalmopathy progression over 18 months. Uncontrolled infections, other autoimmune diseases, pregnancy or lactation led to exclusion of patients. There were TCR beta CDR3 regions amplified from RNA transcripts. HTBI primers were employed in a first-round RT-PCR of the TCR CDR3. TCRdb reprocessed the multiplex PCR reads via MiXCR and lists one record per CDR3 protein. In the table there are approximately 410,000 distinct CDR3 sequences, roughly an eighth of which are singletons. What was sequenced was blood. The sequence derives from a young woman with Graves' hyperthyroidism.

Here the CDR3 DNA reads TGCGCCAGCAGCTATTCCTGGATTGCGGGGGGCAGCTCCTACGAGCAGTACTTC. Translating it yields CASSYSWIAGGSSYEQYF. The chain couples TRBV5-1 to TRBJ2-7; 8 positions match TRBD2. The germline V gene encodes CDR1 SGHRS and CDR2 YFSETQ. The CDR3 sequence is 18 residues long. The junction had 14 bases not matched to a gene; V was cut back by 3 bases and J by 0 bases.